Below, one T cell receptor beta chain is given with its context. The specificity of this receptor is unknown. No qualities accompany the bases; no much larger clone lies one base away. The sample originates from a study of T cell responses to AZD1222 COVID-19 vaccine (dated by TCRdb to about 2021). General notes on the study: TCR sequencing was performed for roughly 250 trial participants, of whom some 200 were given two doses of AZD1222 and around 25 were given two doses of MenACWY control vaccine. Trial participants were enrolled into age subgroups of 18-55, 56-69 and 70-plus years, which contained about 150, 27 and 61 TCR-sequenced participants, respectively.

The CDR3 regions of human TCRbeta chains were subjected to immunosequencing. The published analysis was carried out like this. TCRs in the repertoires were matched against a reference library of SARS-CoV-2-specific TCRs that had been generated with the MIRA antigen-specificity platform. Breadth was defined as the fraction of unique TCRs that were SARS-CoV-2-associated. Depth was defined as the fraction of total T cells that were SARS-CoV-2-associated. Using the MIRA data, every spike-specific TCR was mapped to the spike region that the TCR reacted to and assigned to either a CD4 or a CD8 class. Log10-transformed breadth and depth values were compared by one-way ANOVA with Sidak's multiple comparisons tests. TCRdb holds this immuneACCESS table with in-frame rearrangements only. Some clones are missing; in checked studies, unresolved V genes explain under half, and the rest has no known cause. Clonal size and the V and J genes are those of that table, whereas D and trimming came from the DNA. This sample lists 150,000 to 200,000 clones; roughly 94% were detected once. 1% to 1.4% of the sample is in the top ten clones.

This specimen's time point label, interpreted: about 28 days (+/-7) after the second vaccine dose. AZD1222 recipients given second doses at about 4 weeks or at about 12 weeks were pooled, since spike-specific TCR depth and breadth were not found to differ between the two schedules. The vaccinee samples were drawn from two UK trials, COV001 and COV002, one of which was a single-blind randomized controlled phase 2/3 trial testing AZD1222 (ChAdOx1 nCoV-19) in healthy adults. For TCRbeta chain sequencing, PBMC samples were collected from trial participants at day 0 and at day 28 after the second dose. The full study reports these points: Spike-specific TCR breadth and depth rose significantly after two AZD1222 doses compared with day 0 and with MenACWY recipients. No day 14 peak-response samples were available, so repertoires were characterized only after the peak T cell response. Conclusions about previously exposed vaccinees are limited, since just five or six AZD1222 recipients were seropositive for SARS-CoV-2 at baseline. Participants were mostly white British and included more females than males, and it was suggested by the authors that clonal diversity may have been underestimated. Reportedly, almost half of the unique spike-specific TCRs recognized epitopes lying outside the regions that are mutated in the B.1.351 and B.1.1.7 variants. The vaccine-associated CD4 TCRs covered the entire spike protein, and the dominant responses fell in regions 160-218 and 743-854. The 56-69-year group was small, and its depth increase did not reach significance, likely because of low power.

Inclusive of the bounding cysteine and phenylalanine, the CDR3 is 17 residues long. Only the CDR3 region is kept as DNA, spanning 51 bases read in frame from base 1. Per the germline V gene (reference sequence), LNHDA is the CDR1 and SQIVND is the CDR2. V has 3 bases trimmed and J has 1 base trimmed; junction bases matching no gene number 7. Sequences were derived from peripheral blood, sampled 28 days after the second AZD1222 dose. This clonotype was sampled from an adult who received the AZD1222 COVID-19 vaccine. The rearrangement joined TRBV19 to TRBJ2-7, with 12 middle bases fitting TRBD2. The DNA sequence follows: TGTGCCAGTAGTATCCTCCCGCTAGCGGGGGGGTCCTACGAGCAGTACTTC. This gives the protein CASSILPLAGGSYEQYF.